Presented here are 13 T cell receptor beta chains from one specimen sequenced in a study of blood T cell repertoires in COVID-19. Here immunoSEQ multiplex PCR was the method, and the copy in TCRdb shows in-frame clones only, minus some. The sample lists 70,000 to 100,000 clones; around three quarters were seen once. Material: peripheral blood. Source of these receptors: a woman aged 45-59 years with acute or convalescent COVID-19.

The chain recombines TRBV11-2 with TRBJ2-1; 9 bases align to TRBD2. This CDR3 region has 15 residues. With V trimmed by 6 bases and J by 6 bases, 9 bases remained unmatched. Germline V gene lookup returns CDR1 SGHAT and CDR2 FQNNGV. DNA of the CDR3: TGTGCCAGCAGTCAAACTAGCGGGCCTCGCAATGAGCAGTTCTTC. As protein: CASSQTSGPRNEQFF.

Only a few counts were recorded for this clone. The chain couples TRBV29-1 to TRBJ2-4; weak D call: TRBD1 (6 bases). The CDR3 has 14 amino acids. V was trimmed by 6 bases and J by 0 bases, leaving 12 bases between them. CDR1 and CDR2 from the germline V gene are SQVTM and ANQGSEA. This CDR3 reads CSVRQALAKNIQYF. The CDR3 nucleotides read TGCAGCGTAAGACAGGCCCTAGCCAAAAACATTCAGTACTTC.

This chain connects TRBV2 to TRBJ1-5; D perhaps matches TRBD1 (6 bases). The V gene lost 6 bases and the J gene lost 4 bases, with 13 bases spanning the gap. The CDR3 contains 14 residues. Germline V gene data show CDR1 as SNHLY and CDR2 as FYNNEI. CDR3 coding DNA: TGTGCCAGCAGCGGAGACAGGCCTAATCAGCCCCAGCATTTT. Translation: CASSGDRPNQPQHF.

The CDR3 nucleotides are TGTGCCATCAGACCAGCCAGGGGGCGGTTGGACACTGAAGCTTTCTTT. As protein: CAIRPARGRLDTEAFF. The rearrangement uses TRBV10-3 and TRBJ1-1; the match to TRBD1 covers 8 bases. The CDR3 loop spans 16 amino acids. The germline V gene has CDR1 ENHRY and CDR2 SYGVKD. The junction had 12 bases not matched to a gene; V was cut back by 6 bases and J by 3 bases.

This clone was seen at least ten times. This sequence joins TRBV5-1 and TRBJ2-7, with a possible D match to TRBD1 (5 bases). Germline CDR1 SGHRS, CDR2 YFSETQ. The CDR3 extends over 15 amino acids. V was trimmed by 0 bases and J by 5 bases, leaving 15 bases between them. The CDR3 DNA is TGCGCCAGCAGCTTGGGAGGCCAGGGCCCCAACGAGCAGTACTTC. This sequence encodes CASSLGGQGPNEQYF.

This clone was detected only once. V gene TRBV5-4 combines with J gene TRBJ2-7; tentatively, D is TRBD1 (6 bases). The CDR3 covers 14 residues. The ends were cut back, 3 bases at V and 0 bases at J, with 10 bases in the middle. Germline-derived CDR1 and CDR2 are SGHNT and YYREEE (reference sequence). CDR3 DNA sequence: TGTGCCAGCAGCTCCAGGGGAACCTCCTACGAGCAGTACTTC. This translates into CASSSRGTSYEQYF. Complete variable domain (other parts from reference TRBV5-4 and TRBJ2-7): ETGVTQSPTHLIKTRGQQVTLRCSSQSGHNTVSWYQQALGQGPQFIFQYYREEENGRGNFPPRFSGLQFPNYSSELNVNALELDDSALYLCASSSRGTSYEQYFGPGTRLTVT.

The chain employs TRBV28 and TRBJ2-5; possibly TRBD2 for D (6 bases). Germline loops: CDR1 MDHEN, CDR2 SYDVKM. Trimming stripped 2 bases from V and 6 bases from J, with 10 bases between. This CDR3 contains 13 residues. CDR3 sequence (DNA): TGTGCCAGCAGTTTAGTAGGGAGGCAGACCCAGTACTTC. This gives the protein CASSLVGRQTQYF.

This sequence joins TRBV11-2 and TRBJ2-1, with D perhaps matching TRBD1 (6 bases). This CDR3 is built from 12 residues. V lost 5 bases and J 7 bases, leaving 9 bases between the germline ends. Germline V gene sequence: CDR1 SGHAT, CDR2 FQNNGV. The CDR3 DNA sequence: TGTGCCAGCAGCCATGACAGGAATGAGCAGTTCTTC. Translating gives CASSHDRNEQFF. Supplemented by reference TRBV11-2 and TRBJ2-1, the full variable domain reads EAGVAQSPRYKIIEKRQSVAFWCNPISGHATLYWYQQILGQGPKLLIQFQNNGVVDDSQLPKDRFSAERLKGVDSTLKIQPAKLEDSAVYLCASSHDRNEQFFGPGTRLTVL.

The chain joins TRBV7-2 to TRBJ1-3, with 10 bases aligning to TRBD1. V shed 3 bases and J 4 bases; nucleotides not matched to a gene: 9. This CDR3 is built from 17 residues. CDR1 is SGHTA, CDR2 FQGNSA, per germline. The CDR3 coding sequence is TGTGCCAGCAGCTTCCACGACAGGGGGCTGAGAGGAAACACCATATATTTT. Translation gives CASSFHDRGLRGNTIYF.

The chain uses TRBV5-8 and TRBJ2-7, with 8 bases that match TRBD1. Trimming at V came to 1 base and at J to 3 bases, leaving 6 bases not matched to a gene. The CDR3 covers 15 residues. Germline lookup yields CDR1 SGHTS and CDR2 YDEGEE. CDR3 residues: CASSLQGAPNYEQYF. In nucleotides, the CDR3 is TGTGCCAGCAGCTTGCAGGGGGCTCCAAACTACGAGCAGTACTTC. The full variable domain, completed using reference TRBV5-8 and TRBJ2-7, is EAGVTQSPTHLIKTRGQQATLRCSPISGHTSVYWYQQALGLGLQFLLWYDEGEERNRGNFPPRFSGRQFPNYSSELNVNALELEDSALYLCASSLQGAPNYEQYFGPGTRLTVT.

In its sample, this clone was seen a few times. The V call is TRBV10-3, the J call TRBJ2-7; D might be TRBD1 (6 bases). The germline V gene encodes CDR1 ENHRY and CDR2 SYGVKD. V lost 6 bases and J 5 bases, leaving 20 bases between the germline ends. CDR3 length: 15 amino acids. The CDR3 region is CAIRGTGTPQDEQYF. CDR3 sequence (DNA): TGTGCCATCAGGGGAACCGGGACACCGCAGGACGAGCAGTACTTC.

The chain carries TRBV24-1 and TRBJ1-2; weak D call: TRBD1 (6 bases). The CDR3 loop spans 14 amino acids. Trimming removed 4 bases at V and 6 bases at J, with 14 bases between. Germline assignment: CDR1 KGHDR and CDR2 SFDVKD. CDR3 coding DNA: TGTGCCACCAGTGAGGTTACAGGGATCGATGGCTACACCTTC. Translated, it gives CATSEVTGIDGYTF.

The V gene is TRBV9, the J gene TRBJ1-2; 7 bases fit TRBD1. The J segment lost 7 bases and the V segment lost 0 bases, leaving 9 bases of the junction unmatched. The CDR3 extends over 15 amino acids. From germline, CDR1 is SGDLS and CDR2 YYNGEE. In nucleotides, the CDR3 is TGTGCCAGCAGCGTAGATGGGACAGTTCGTGGTGGCTACACCTTC. It translates to CASSVDGTVRGGYTF. Filled out from reference TRBV9 and TRBJ1-2, the complete variable domain reads DSGVTQTPKHLITATGQRVTLRCSPRSGDLSVYWYQQSLDQGLQFLIQYYNGEERAKGNILERFSAQQFPDLHSELNLSSLELGDSALYFCASSVDGTVRGGYTFGSGTRLTVV.